One sample yielded the 5 T cell receptor beta chains listed below, sequenced in a study of T cells in Graves' hyperthyroidism and ophthalmopathy. TCR beta CDR3 regions were amplified from RNA. HTBI primers were employed in a first-round RT-PCR of the TCR CDR3. TCRdb re-analysed the multiplex PCR reads in MiXCR, keeping a single row per CDR3 protein. The sample lists nearly 600,000 distinct CDR3 sequences, around 13% occurring once. Source material: blood. The receptors were sampled from a woman between 25 and 40 years old with Graves' hyperthyroidism that later progressed to Graves' ophthalmopathy.

In this sample, this clonotype turned up many times. This chain connects TRBV30 to TRBJ2-7; D unresolved. Germline-derived CDR1 and CDR2 are GTSNPN and SVGIG (reference sequence). V was cut by 0 bases and J by 7 bases, with 4 bases left in between. This CDR3 is built from 10 residues. CDR3: CAWSVGEQYF. DNA of the CDR3: TGTGCCTGGAGTGTGGGGGAGCAGTACTTC.

This clonotype came up a few times. The chain employs TRBV24-1 and TRBJ2-1; TRBD2 aligns across 8 bases. Trimming took 0 bases from V and 5 from J; bases not matched to a gene: 5. This CDR3 is 16 amino acids long. Germline V gives CDR1 KGHDR, CDR2 SFDVKD. CDR3 region: CATSDLGERGNNEQFF. CDR3 DNA: TGTGCCACCAGTGATTTGGGGGAGCGGGGGAACAATGAGCAGTTCTTC.

The table lists this clonotype with a few counts. The rearrangement joins TRBV19 to TRBJ2-5; perhaps TRBD2 as D (5 bases). Germline V lookup: CDR1 LNHDA, CDR2 SQIVND (reference sequence). V gave up 4 bases and J gave up 5 bases, with 17 bases separating them. The CDR3 is 15 amino acids. Here the CDR3 DNA reads TGTGCCAGTAGTACAATCACTAGTTCCGGTGAGACCCAGTACTTC. Translating gives CASSTITSSGETQYF.

This clonotype was seen only a few times. The rearrangement links TRBV9 to TRBJ1-6; D might be TRBD1 (5 bases). The CDR3 is 14 amino acids. Looked up from germline, CDR1 is SGDLS and CDR2 is YYNGEE. The V gene lost 1 base and the J gene lost 6 bases, with 8 bases spanning the gap. For the CDR3, the DNA is TGTGCCAGCAGCGTAAAGGGACGTAATTCACCCCTCCACTTT. Its protein product is CASSVKGRNSPLHF. Full variable domain (rest looked up from reference TRBV9 and TRBJ1-6): DSGVTQTPKHLITATGQRVTLRCSPRSGDLSVYWYQQSLDQGLQFLIQYYNGEERAKGNILERFSAQQFPDLHSELNLSSLELGDSALYFCASSVKGRNSPLHFGNGTRLTVT.

This clonotype was picked up a small number of times. This chain connects TRBV28 to TRBJ2-7; TRBD1 aligns across 7 bases. Germline loops: CDR1 MDHEN, CDR2 SYDVKM. V was pared by 6 bases and J by 7 bases, with 3 bases of the junction left unmatched. CDR3 length: 11 residues. CDR3 nucleotides: TGTGCCAGCAGCGTGACAGGGGAGCAGTACTTC. Its translation is CASSVTGEQYF.